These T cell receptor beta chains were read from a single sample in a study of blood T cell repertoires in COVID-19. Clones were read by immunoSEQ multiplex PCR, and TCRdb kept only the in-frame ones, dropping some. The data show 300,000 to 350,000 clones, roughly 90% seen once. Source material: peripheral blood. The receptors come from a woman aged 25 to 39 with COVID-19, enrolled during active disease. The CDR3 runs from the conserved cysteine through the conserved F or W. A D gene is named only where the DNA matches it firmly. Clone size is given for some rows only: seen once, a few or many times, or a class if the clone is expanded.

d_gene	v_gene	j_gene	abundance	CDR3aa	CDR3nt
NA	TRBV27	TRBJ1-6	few	CASSLSRGSPLHF	TGTGCCAGCAGTTTATCAAGGGGTTCACCCCTCCACTTT
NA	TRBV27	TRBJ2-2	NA	CASSSLNTGELFF	TGTGCCAGCAGTTCTCTGAACACCGGGGAGCTGTTTTTT
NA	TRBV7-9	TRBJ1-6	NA	CASSLDPGTPLHF	TGTGCCAGCAGCTTAGATCCGGGAACACCCCTCCACTTT
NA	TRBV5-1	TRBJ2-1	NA	CASSLISGSSYNEQFF	TGCGCCAGCAGCTTGATAAGCGGCAGCTCCTACAATGAGCAGTTCTTC
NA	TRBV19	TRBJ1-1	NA	CASSTRVNTEAFF	TGTGCCAGTAGTACCAGGGTGAACACTGAAGCTTTCTTT
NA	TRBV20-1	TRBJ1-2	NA	CSATEGVSLAVYTF	TGCAGTGCTACTGAGGGCGTGTCATTGGCCGTCTACACCTTC
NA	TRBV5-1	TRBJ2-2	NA	CASSFAVGSSQRLFF	TGCGCCAGCAGCTTTGCCGTTGGGTCTTCGCAGCGGCTGTTTTTT
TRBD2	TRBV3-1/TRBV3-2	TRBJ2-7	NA	CASSQVPSGSYEQYF	TGTGCCAGCAGCCAAGTACCTAGCGGGAGTTACGAGCAGTACTTC
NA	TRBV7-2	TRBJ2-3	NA	CASSLQAGMERTDTQYF	TGTGCCAGCAGCTTGCAGGCGGGAATGGAGAGGACAGATACGCAGTATTTT
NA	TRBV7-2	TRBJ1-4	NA	CASSLAAGSNEKLFF	TGTGCCAGCAGCTTAGCGGCGGGATCTAATGAAAAACTGTTTTTT
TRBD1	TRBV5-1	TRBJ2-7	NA	CASNEDRGREQYF	TGCGCCAGCAACGAGGACAGGGGTCGGGAGCAGTACTTC
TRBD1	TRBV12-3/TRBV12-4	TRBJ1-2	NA	CASSPGGYGYTF	TGTGCCAGCAGCCCAGGGGGCTATGGCTACACCTTC
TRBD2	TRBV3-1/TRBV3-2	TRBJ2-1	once	CASSLGLAGPPLQFF	TGTGCCAGCAGCCTCGGACTAGCGGGCCCGCCTTTGCAGTTCTTC
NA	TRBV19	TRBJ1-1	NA	CASSIPQGPNTEAFF	TGTGCCAGTAGTATCCCCCAGGGGCCGAACACTGAAGCTTTCTTT
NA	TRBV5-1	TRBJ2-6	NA	CASSLGDNSGANVLTF	TGCGCCAGCAGCTTGGGGGACAACTCTGGGGCCAACGTCCTGACTTTC
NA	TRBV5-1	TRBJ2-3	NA	CASSWEAQSTDTQYF	TGCGCCAGCAGCTGGGAGGCCCAGAGCACAGATACGCAGTATTTT
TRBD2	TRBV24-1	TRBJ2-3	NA	CATSDYGLAGGARGDTQYF	TGTGCCACCAGTGACTACGGACTAGCGGGTGGGGCTCGGGGAGATACGCAGTATTTT
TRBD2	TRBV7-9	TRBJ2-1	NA	CASSLDTSAHYNEQFF	TGTGCCAGCAGCTTAGATACTAGCGCTCATTACAATGAGCAGTTCTTC
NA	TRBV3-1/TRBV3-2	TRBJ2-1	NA	CASSFKGEQFF	TGTGCCAGCAGCTTTAAGGGGGAGCAGTTCTTC
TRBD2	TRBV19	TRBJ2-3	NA	CASSRAGTSGPTDTQYF	TGTGCCAGTAGTAGAGCGGGGACTAGCGGGCCCACAGATACGCAGTATTTT
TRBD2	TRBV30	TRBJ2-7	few	CAWSASGRLYEQYF	TGTGCCTGGAGTGCTAGCGGGAGATTGTACGAGCAGTACTTC
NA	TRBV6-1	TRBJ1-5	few	CASSELVTGDQPQHF	TGTGCCAGCAGTGAACTGGTCACGGGGGATCAGCCCCAGCATTTT
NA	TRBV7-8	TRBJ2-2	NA	CASRTVGGELFF	TGTGCCAGCAGGACAGTAGGCGGGGAGCTGTTTTTT
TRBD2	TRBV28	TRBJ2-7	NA	CASSLSPYGWLAGANEQYF	TGTGCCAGCAGTCTATCCCCTTATGGGTGGCTAGCGGGAGCGAACGAGCAGTACTTC
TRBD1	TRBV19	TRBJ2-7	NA	CASSIGDSTYEQYF	TGTGCCAGTAGTATAGGGGACAGTACCTACGAGCAGTACTTC
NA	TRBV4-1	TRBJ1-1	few	CASSQGVRRTEAFF	TGCGCCAGCAGCCAAGGAGTCCGGAGAACTGAAGCTTTCTTT
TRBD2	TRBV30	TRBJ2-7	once	CAWSRIAGSAEQYF	TGTGCCTGGAGTAGAATAGCGGGGTCTGCGGAGCAGTACTTC
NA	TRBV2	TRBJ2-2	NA	CASTPTGNTGELFF	TGTGCCAGCACCCCGACGGGGAACACCGGGGAGCTGTTTTTT
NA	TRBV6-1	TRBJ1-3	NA	CASSEAQGNGNTIYF	TGTGCCAGCAGTGAAGCGCAGGGAAACGGAAACACCATATATTTT